The text below deals with one T cell receptor (beta chain). Its antigen is still unknown. This sample stems from a study of T cells in Graves' hyperthyroidism and ophthalmopathy. It was RNA transcripts that yielded the amplified TCR beta CDR3 regions. First-round RT-PCR targeting the TCR CDR3 was performed with the HTBI primer set. One entry per CDR3 protein results from TCRdb running MiXCR on the multiplex PCR reads. The table includes over 700,000 distinct CDR3 sequences, around 39% detected once. Findings and limits, study-wide: Onset of ophthalmopathy came a median 6.5 months after the model predicted it.

Germline trimming cut 0 bases from V and 3 bases from J; bases unmatched to any gene: 5. Germline V gives CDR1 SGDLS, CDR2 YYNGEE. The CDR3 length is 16 residues. Together with thyroid ultrasound, orbital computed tomography, serum thyroxine and TRAb, clinical symptoms were used for diagnoses. The PBMCs were sourced from fresh peripheral blood (about 9.7 ml). The J gene is TRBJ2-7, the V gene TRBV9, with 11 bases identical to TRBD2. Sequencing was done on a sample of blood. This sequence was found in a man in his late teens or twenties with Graves' hyperthyroidism. The CDR3 reads CASSVAGGTSGYEQYF. For the CDR3, the DNA is TGTGCCAGCAGCGTAGCCGGAGGGACTAGCGGCTACGAGCAGTACTTC.